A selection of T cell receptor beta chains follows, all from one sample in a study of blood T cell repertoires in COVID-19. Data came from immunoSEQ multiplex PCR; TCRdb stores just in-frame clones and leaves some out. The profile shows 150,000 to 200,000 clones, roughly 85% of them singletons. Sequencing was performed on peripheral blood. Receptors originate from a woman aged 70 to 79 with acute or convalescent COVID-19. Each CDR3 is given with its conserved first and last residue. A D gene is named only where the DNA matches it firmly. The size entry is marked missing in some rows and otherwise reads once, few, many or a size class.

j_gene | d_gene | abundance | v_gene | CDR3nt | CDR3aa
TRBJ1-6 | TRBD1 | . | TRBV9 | TGTGCCAGCACCACCGGGACAGGGGTGTCACCCCTCCACTTT | CASTTGTGVSPLHF
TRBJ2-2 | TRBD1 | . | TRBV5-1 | TGCGCCAGCAGCTTGCTTATCAGGGGGACCGGGGAGCTGTTTTTT | CASSLLIRGTGELFF
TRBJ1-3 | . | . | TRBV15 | TGTGCCACCAGCAGGGACCACGGGGCTGGAAACACCATATATTTT | CATSRDHGAGNTIYF
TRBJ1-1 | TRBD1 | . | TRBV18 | TGTGCCAGCTCACCACGAACAGGGGCGTACTCGGTCTGGACTGAAGCTTTCTTT | CASSPRTGAYSVWTEAFF
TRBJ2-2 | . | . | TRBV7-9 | TGTGTCAGCAGCTTAGTTAGGGCAGGGAAACCCACCGGGGAGCTGTTTTTT | CVSSLVRAGKPTGELFF
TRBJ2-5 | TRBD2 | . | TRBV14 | TGTGCCAGCAGCCAAGATTGGTCGAATAGCGGGAGACCCCAAGAGACCCAGTACTTC | CASSQDWSNSGRPQETQYF
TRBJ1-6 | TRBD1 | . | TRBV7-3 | TGTGCCAGCAGCCCATCCGGGACAGAAAATTCACCCCTCCACTTT | CASSPSGTENSPLHF
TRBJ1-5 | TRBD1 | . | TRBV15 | TGTGCCACCAGCAGACGACAGGGAGGTGGGCCCCAGCATTTT | CATSRRQGGGPQHF
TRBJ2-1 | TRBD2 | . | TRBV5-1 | TGCGCCAGCAGCGTGGAGGGCCGGGGGGTGGATGAGCAGTTCTTC | CASSVEGRGVDEQFF
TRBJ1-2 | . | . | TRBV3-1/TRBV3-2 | TGTGCCAGCAGCCGCACATCTAACTATGGCTACACCTTC | CASSRTSNYGYTF
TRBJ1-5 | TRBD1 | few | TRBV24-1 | TGTGCCACCAGTGATTTCCCTCTTCACAGGGGCGATCAGCCCCAGCATTTT | CATSDFPLHRGDQPQHF
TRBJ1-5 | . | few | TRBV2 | TGTGCCAGCAATCAGTTAAGTATGGATCAGCCCCAGCATTTT | CASNQLSMDQPQHF
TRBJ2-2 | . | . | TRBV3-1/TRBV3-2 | TGTGCCAGCAGCCAAGTTTTCAGCTCCCGCGGAGGGGAGCTGTTTTTT | CASSQVFSSRGGELFF
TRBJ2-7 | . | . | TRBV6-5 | TGTGCCAGCAGTTACCAGGGTGGGAACTACGAGCAGTACTTC | CASSYQGGNYEQYF
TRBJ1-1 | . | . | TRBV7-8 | TGTGCCAGCAGCCCCACGCACCAGTACACTGAAGCTTTCTTT | CASSPTHQYTEAFF
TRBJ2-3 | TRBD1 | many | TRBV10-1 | TGCGCCAGCAGTGCAGGGGGCGCTTCAGATACGCAGTATTTT | CASSAGGASDTQYF
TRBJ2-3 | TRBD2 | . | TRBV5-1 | TGCGCCAGCAGCTTGGAGGGACTAGCGGGTAGCACAGATACGCAGTATTTT | CASSLEGLAGSTDTQYF
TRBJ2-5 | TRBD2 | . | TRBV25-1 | TGTGCCAGCAGTGAATCAGGCGGGGGTCAAGAGACCCAGTACTTC | CASSESGGGQETQYF
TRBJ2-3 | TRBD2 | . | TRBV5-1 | TGCGCCAGCAGCCCCTGGACTAGCGGGACTTTCACAGATACGCAGTATTTT | CASSPWTSGTFTDTQYF
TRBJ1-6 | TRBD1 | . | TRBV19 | TGTGCCAGTAGCCACCGGGACAGGGATAATTCACCCCTCCACTTT | CASSHRDRDNSPLHF
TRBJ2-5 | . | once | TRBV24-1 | TGTGCCACCAGTGATTTTAAGACCCAGTACTTC | CATSDFKTQYF
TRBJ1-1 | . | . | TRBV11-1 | TGTGCCAGCAGCTTACAGGGAAGAACTGAAGCTTTCTTT | CASSLQGRTEAFF
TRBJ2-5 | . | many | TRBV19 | TGTGCCAGTAGTATAGGGTCCGCCGGGCAAGAGACCCAGTACTTC | CASSIGSAGQETQYF
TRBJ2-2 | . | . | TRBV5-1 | TGCGCCAGCAACCCACAGGCCGACACAGCCGGGGAGCTGTTTTTT | CASNPQADTAGELFF
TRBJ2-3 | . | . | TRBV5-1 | TGCGCCAGCAGCTTGGTGGCCAGGAGCACAGATACGCAGTATTTT | CASSLVARSTDTQYF
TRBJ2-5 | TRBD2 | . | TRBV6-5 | TGTGCCAGCAGACCTAGCGGGAGTGAGACCCAGTACTTC | CASRPSGSETQYF
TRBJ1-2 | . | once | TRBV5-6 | TGTGCCAGCAGCTTGGGTCGGGGGTTCTATGGCTACACCTTC | CASSLGRGFYGYTF
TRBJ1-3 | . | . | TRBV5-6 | TGTGCCAGCAGCTTGGGGACCAGGGGCAACGGAAACACCATATATTTT | CASSLGTRGNGNTIYF
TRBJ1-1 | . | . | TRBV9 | TGTGCCAGCAGCGCGGAAACAGGGTACACTGAAGCTTTCTTT | CASSAETGYTEAFF
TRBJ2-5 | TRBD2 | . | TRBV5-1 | TGCGCCAGCAGCGGGGGGGACGGAAGGGACTTC | CASSGGDGRDF
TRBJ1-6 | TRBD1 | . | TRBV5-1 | TGCGCCAGCAGCCCCGAGACAGGGACGTCACCCCTCCACTTT | CASSPETGTSPLHF
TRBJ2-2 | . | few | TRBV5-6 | TGTGCCAGCAGCTGGGATGGCAGGGCCCTTTCCGGGGAGCTGTTTTTT | CASSWDGRALSGELFF